This TCR beta chain was sequenced during a study of CD8+ T cells in alopecia areata. Study-level information: For the treated group, dosing was oral tofacitinib at 5 to 10 mg twice daily. General study findings and limits: Lesional scalp exceeded normal scalp in clonality, especially in alopecia totalis/universalis.

Specimens obtained from alopecia areata patients comprised lesional scalp punch biopsies and peripheral blood. Cell sorting was applied to PBMCs, and CD4+ and CD8+ T cells were collected. The CDR3 contains 13 residues. Between the trimmed V and J ends, which lost 0 bases and 3 bases, there was a span of 5 bases. Looked up from germline, CDR1 is LGHNA and CDR2 is YSLEER. Details on this clone: Its antigen is still unknown.

Isolated RNA was reverse transcribed into cDNA used as the sequencing template. Clones were read by immunoSEQ multiplex PCR, and TCRdb kept only the in-frame ones, dropping some. This table has some 150,000 clones, 50% to 65% appearing once. The sequence came from a human donor with alopecia areata. V gene TRBV4-3 combines with J gene TRBJ1-1; no firm D call. The specimen comprised CD8+ T cells sorted from blood, sampled at week 0. In nucleotides, the CDR3 is TGCGCCAGCAGCCAAGACACTCACACTGAAGCTTTCTTT. Encoded protein: CASSQDTHTEAFF.